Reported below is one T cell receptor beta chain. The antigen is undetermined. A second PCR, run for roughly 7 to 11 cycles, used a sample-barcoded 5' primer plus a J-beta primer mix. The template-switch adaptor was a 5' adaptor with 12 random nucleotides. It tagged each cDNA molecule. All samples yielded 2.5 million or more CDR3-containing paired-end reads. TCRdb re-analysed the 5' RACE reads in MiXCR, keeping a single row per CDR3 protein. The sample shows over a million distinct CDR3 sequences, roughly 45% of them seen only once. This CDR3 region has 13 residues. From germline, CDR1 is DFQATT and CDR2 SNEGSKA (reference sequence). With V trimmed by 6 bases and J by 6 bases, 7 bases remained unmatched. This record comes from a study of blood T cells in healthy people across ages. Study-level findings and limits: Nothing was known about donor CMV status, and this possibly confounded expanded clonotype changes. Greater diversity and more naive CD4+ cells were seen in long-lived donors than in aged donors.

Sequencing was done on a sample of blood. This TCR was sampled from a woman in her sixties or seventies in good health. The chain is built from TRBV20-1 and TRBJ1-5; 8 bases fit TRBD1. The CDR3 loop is CSARTGISQPQHF. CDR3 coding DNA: TGCAGTGCAAGGACAGGGATAAGTCAGCCCCAGCATTTT.